Each of the 25 T cell receptor beta chains below was sequenced from the same sample in a study of identical twins. TCRdb re-called the 5' RACE reads through MiXCR, storing one row per CDR3 protein. Here the sample spans under 500,000 distinct CDR3 sequences, around an eighth being singletons. The same sample was also used in a study of yellow fever vaccine responses in identical twins.

The sequenced material came from CD4+ T cells sorted from blood. The receptors were sampled from a woman aged 18-35 years in good health.

A few counts support this clonotype. V is TRBV20-1 and J is TRBJ2-2, with a tentative D call TRBD1 (5 bases). The CDR3 has 12 amino acids. The V gene's germline CDR1 is DFQATT and CDR2 SNEGSKA (reference sequence). V lost 6 bases to trimming and J lost 7 bases, with 12 bases between them. CDR3 loop: CSAPGQGGELFF. Here the CDR3 DNA reads TGCAGTGCACCCGGACAAGGCGGGGAGCTGTTTTTT.

V gene TRBV5-6 combines with J gene TRBJ1-1; D is unresolved. Trimming left V 4 bases short and J 1 base short, with 20 bases between. The CDR3 is 17 amino acids. Germline CDR1 reads SGHDT; CDR2 reads YYEEEE. CDR3 in amino acids: CASSTGPQRIRNTEAFF. Here the CDR3 DNA reads TGTGCCAGCAGCACTGGGCCCCAGAGGATAAGGAACACTGAAGCTTTCTTT.

This clonotype was counted ten times or more. This chain joins TRBV20-1 and TRBJ1-2; 9 bases agree with TRBD1. Losses at the gene ends were 4 bases for V and 7 bases for J; bases not matched to a gene: 4. From germline, CDR1 is DFQATT and CDR2 SNEGSKA (reference sequence). CDR3 length equals 12 residues. CDR3 in amino acids: CSANTGGRGYTF. In DNA, the CDR3 is TGCAGTGCTAATACAGGGGGCCGTGGCTACACCTTC.

This chain joins TRBV12-3 or TRBV12-4 and TRBJ2-7; tentative D call: TRBD1 (6 bases). Deletions cut 1 base from V and 3 bases from J, with 13 bases between. CDR3 length: 15 residues. The CDR3 region has the DNA TGTGCCAGCAGTTTAGACGTGGGGGCCAGCTACGAGCAGTACTTC. As protein: CASSLDVGASYEQYF.

This clonotype was counted a few times. This sequence joins TRBV2 and TRBJ1-4; no definite D call. Trimming pared 4 bases from V and 5 bases from J, leaving 8 bases between. Per the germline V gene, CDR1 is SNHLY and CDR2 is FYNNEI. The CDR3 runs to 13 residues. The CDR3 region has the DNA TGTGCCAGCAGTGTACAGCAAAATGAAAAACTGTTTTTT. Its translation is CASSVQQNEKLFF.

The gene calls are TRBV5-1 and TRBJ2-1; a possible D gene is TRBD1 (6 bases). The CDR3 is made up of 15 amino acids. CDR1 and CDR2 from the germline V gene are SGHRS and YFSETQ. V was shortened by 4 bases and J by 4 bases, with 15 bases between the two germline ends. CDR3 in amino acids: CASSLDSPYYNEQFF. CDR3 DNA sequence: TGCGCCAGCAGCCTGGACAGCCCTTATTACAATGAGCAGTTCTTC.

This clonotype has just a few counts. The CDR3 region is CASSRTGSHYEQYF. CDR3 DNA: TGTGCCAGCAGCCGGACAGGGAGCCATTACGAGCAGTACTTC. The rearrangement links TRBV6-2 or TRBV6-3 to TRBJ2-7; 8 nucleotides align to TRBD1. In germline, CDR1 is MNHEY, CDR2 SVGEGT. The ends lost 6 bases at V and 4 bases at J; junction bases unmatched: 8. The CDR3 extends over 14 amino acids.

This chain links TRBV5-6 with TRBJ2-1; 8 bases line up with TRBD1. The CDR3 extends over 16 amino acids. V was clipped by 4 bases and J by 4 bases; unmatched bases: 10. Germline V CDR1 and CDR2: SGHDT, YYEEEE. CDR3 residues: CASSTAAGTGYNEQFF. Here the CDR3 DNA reads TGTGCCAGCAGCACGGCTGCCGGGACAGGATACAATGAGCAGTTCTTC. The whole variable domain, filled in from reference TRBV5-6 and TRBJ2-1, reads DAGVTQSPTHLIKTRGQQVTLRCSPKSGHDTVSWYQQALGQGPQFIFQYYEEEERQRGNFPDRFSGHQFPNYSSELNVNALLLGDSALYLCASSTAAGTGYNEQFFGPGTRLTVL.

The V gene is TRBV7-9, the J gene TRBJ2-1; 11 bases agree with TRBD2. Germline CDR1 and CDR2: SEHNR and FQNEAQ (reference sequence). CDR3 length: 14 residues. With V trimmed by 6 bases and J by 4 bases, 2 bases remained unmatched. As DNA, the CDR3 is TGTGCCAGCAGACTAGCGGGAGATTACAATGAGCAGTTCTTC. It translates to CASRLAGDYNEQFF.

There are a few counts of this clonotype. The chain uses TRBV27 and TRBJ1-2; no clear D. This CDR3 has 13 residues. Per germline, CDR1 MNHEY and CDR2 SMNVEV (reference sequence). Trimming cost V 2 bases and J 3 bases, with 7 bases left between them. As DNA, the CDR3 is TGTGCCAGCAGTTTAAGTCATTACTATGGCTACACCTTC. Encoded protein: CASSLSHYYGYTF.

This clonotype was recorded many times. The CDR3 loop is CASSLGLFNEQFF. CDR3 nucleotide sequence: TGTGCCAGCAGCCTTGGACTTTTCAATGAGCAGTTCTTC. The V gene is TRBV3-1, the J gene TRBJ2-1; possibly TRBD2 for D (5 bases). Per the germline V gene, CDR1 is LGHDT and CDR2 is YNNKEL (reference sequence). Trimming stripped 4 bases from V and 6 bases from J, with 10 bases between. CDR3 length: 13 residues.

The rearrangement joins TRBV12-3 or TRBV12-4 to TRBJ2-7, with 9 bases identical to TRBD2. CDR3 length: 17 amino acids. J gave up 1 base and V 2 bases, and 9 bases lay outside the gene matches. This CDR3 is CASSLMPPGLASYEQYF. DNA of the CDR3: TGTGCCAGCAGTTTAATGCCCCCAGGACTAGCGTCCTACGAGCAGTACTTC.

This clonotype occurred a few times. This chain links TRBV18 with TRBJ1-2, with unresolved D. There are 14 residues in the CDR3. Germline lookup yields CDR1 KGHSH and CDR2 LQKENI. V was trimmed by 3 bases and J by 4 bases, leaving 12 bases between them. The DNA for the CDR3 is TGTGCCAGCTCACCCCCGGCCCCAGTCTATGGCTACACCTTC. Amino acids: CASSPPAPVYGYTF.

This clonotype was seen only a few times. This chain links TRBV19 with TRBJ2-7; TRBD1 matches at 10 bases. Looked up from germline, CDR1 is LNHDA and CDR2 is SQIVND (reference sequence). The CDR3 runs 13 residues. Trimming removed 9 bases from V and 3 bases from J; junction bases left unmatched: 5. The CDR3: CASKDRGGYEQYF. The CDR3 DNA follows: TGTGCCAGCAAGGACAGGGGGGGCTACGAGCAGTACTTC. Full variable domain (outside the CDR3, taken from reference TRBV19 and TRBJ2-7): DGGITQSPKYLFRKEGQNVTLSCEQNLNHDAMYWYRQDPGQGLRLIYYSQIVNDFQKGDIAEGYSVSREKKESFPLTVTSAQKNPTAFYLCASKDRGGYEQYFGPGTRLTVT.

V usage is TRBV29-1 and J usage is TRBJ2-1; D call uncertain. The CDR3 spans 14 residues. The germline V gene has CDR1 SQVTM and CDR2 ANQGSEA. Trimming pared 0 bases from V and 4 bases from J, leaving 10 bases between. CDR3 loop: CSVEDRTRYNEQFF. In DNA form, the CDR3 reads TGCAGCGTTGAAGATCGGACGAGATACAATGAGCAGTTCTTC.

This clonotype was seen a handful of times. The chain has TRBV27 and TRBJ2-7, with 9 bases identical to TRBD1. The CDR3 is 15 residues long. The germline V gene encodes CDR1 MNHEY and CDR2 SMNVEV (reference sequence). The V gene end was trimmed by 5 bases and the J gene end by 4 bases; junction bases not matched to a gene: 9. CDR3 protein: CASSPDRGRSYEQYF. DNA of the CDR3: TGTGCCAGCAGTCCGGACAGGGGCAGGTCGTACGAGCAGTACTTC.

This clonotype was seen a few times. The chain couples TRBV7-9 to TRBJ1-3; D is unclear. The length of the CDR3 is 15 residues. Germline V gene data show CDR1 as SEHNR and CDR2 as FQNEAQ (reference sequence). Trimming took off 1 base at V and 6 bases at J, with 13 bases between the two ends. The CDR3: CASSLEGQILNTIYF. The CDR3 nucleotides read TGTGCCAGCAGCTTAGAAGGCCAGATCCTAAACACCATATATTTT.

The chain links TRBV28 to TRBJ2-4; TRBD2 agrees at 10 bases. Germline values: CDR1 MDHEN, CDR2 SYDVKM. V shed 2 bases and J 1 base; nucleotides not matched to a gene: 5. CDR3 length: 17 amino acids. The CDR3 spells CASSLPASGSAKNIQYF. As DNA, the CDR3 is TGTGCCAGCAGTTTACCGGCTAGCGGGAGTGCCAAAAACATTCAGTACTTC.

The sample holds a few counts of this clonotype. V usage is TRBV4-1 and J usage is TRBJ2-3, with 10 bases aligning to TRBD2. The CDR3 length is 20 residues. The V gene's germline CDR1 is MGHRA and CDR2 YSYEKL. V was pared by 0 bases and J by 6 bases, with 18 bases of the junction left unmatched. Here the CDR3 reads CASSQDPQRGGLPAYDTQYF. The CDR3 DNA reads as TGCGCCAGCAGCCAAGATCCCCAGCGGGGGGGCCTCCCTGCTTACGATACGCAGTATTTT.

The V gene is TRBV7-2, the J gene TRBJ2-3; D unresolved. Germline-derived CDR1 and CDR2 are SGHTA and FQGNSA. Trimming cost V 2 bases and J 4 bases, with 10 bases left between them. There are 14 residues in the CDR3. The CDR3 coding sequence is TGTGCCAGCAGCTTAAGGGCCAGAGCAGATACGCAGTATTTT. Translating it yields CASSLRARADTQYF.

The chain recombines TRBV28 with TRBJ2-3; 10 bases map to TRBD2. The CDR3 length is 15 residues. V shed 7 bases, J shed 7 bases, and the junction held 11 bases outside the gene matches. Germline-derived CDR1 and CDR2 are MDHEN and SYDVKM. The CDR3 nucleotides read TGTGCCAGCACCGGGTCGGCTAGCGGGAGTAATACGCAGTATTTT. This translates into CASTGSASGSNTQYF.

V is TRBV2 and J is TRBJ2-4; D may be TRBD2 (6 bases). Trimming left V 6 bases short and J 2 bases short, with 11 bases between. The CDR3 contains 14 residues. In germline, CDR1 is SNHLY, CDR2 FYNNEI. CDR3 amino acids: CASSGSGTKNIQYF. The CDR3 DNA is TGTGCCAGCAGCGGGAGCGGTACCAAAAACATTCAGTACTTC.

This clonotype was recorded a few times. The chain combines TRBV20-1 with TRBJ1-2, with 9 bases lining up with TRBD1. V shed 4 bases, J shed 4 bases, and the junction held 1 base outside the gene matches. The CDR3 spans 12 residues. Germline V gene lookup returns CDR1 DFQATT and CDR2 SNEGSKA (reference sequence). CDR3 DNA: TGCAGTGCTATGGACAGGGGCTATGGCTACACCTTC. Residues: CSAMDRGYGYTF.

The chain couples TRBV20-1 to TRBJ2-5; TRBD2 agrees at 8 bases. V dropped 0 bases and J dropped 2; count of bases not matched to a gene: 17. CDR1 is DFQATT, CDR2 SNEGSKA, per germline (reference sequence). CDR3 length: 19 amino acids. CDR3 sequence (DNA): TGCAGTGCTAGAGATATAGATATCTGGAAGCGGGAGAAACAAGAGACCCAGTACTTC. This codes for CSARDIDIWKREKQETQYF.

This clonotype has just a few counts. The CDR3 region is CASSPPQASGGEQYF. In DNA form, the CDR3 reads TGTGCCAGCAGCCCCCCCCAGGCTAGCGGGGGCGAGCAGTACTTC. The rearrangement joins TRBV9 to TRBJ2-7, with TRBD2 matching over 10 bases. V was clipped by 4 bases and J by 6 bases; unmatched bases: 10. There are 15 residues in the CDR3. Germline CDR1 SGDLS, CDR2 YYNGEE.